The 21 T cell receptor beta chains below were found in one sample sequenced in a study of T cell changes during pregnancy in multiple sclerosis. Sequencing used immunoSEQ multiplex PCR; TCRdb keeps in-frame clones, though not all of them. The table has 70,000 to 100,000 clones, over 80% seen once. The material sequenced was peripheral blood, taken in the first trimester of pregnancy. All receptors derive from a female donor with multiple sclerosis, enrolled in a pregnancy study.

The gene calls are TRBV5-1 and TRBJ2-3; 9 bases match TRBD2. Germline V gene sequence: CDR1 SGHRS, CDR2 YFSETQ. This CDR3 is built from 17 residues. The ends lost 7 bases at V and 0 bases at J; junction bases unmatched: 12. This chain's CDR3 is CASEFTGLATSTDTQYF. In nucleotides, the CDR3 is TGCGCCAGCGAATTTACGGGACTAGCCACTAGCACAGATACGCAGTATTTT. Using reference TRBV5-1 and TRBJ2-3 for the parts outside the CDR3, the full variable domain is KAGVTQTPRYLIKTRGQQVTLSCSPISGHRSVSWYQQTPGQGLQFLFEYFSETQRNKGNFPGRFSGRQFSNSRSEMNVSTLELGDSALYLCASEFTGLATSTDTQYFGPGTRLTVL.

The CDR3 loop is CASRAATGGTQYF. CDR3 nucleotide sequence: TGTGCCAGCAGAGCCGCGACAGGAGGGACCCAGTACTTC. V gene TRBV7-6 combines with J gene TRBJ2-5; perhaps TRBD1 as D (6 bases). Germline values: CDR1 SGHVS, CDR2 FNYEAQ. V lost 6 bases, J lost 7 bases, and 15 bases lay in between. The CDR3 is 13 amino acids.

The chain has TRBV5-1 and TRBJ1-4; 8 bases are a match to TRBD1. The CDR3 has 14 residues. The V and J ends lost 4 bases and 3 bases, in that order; junction bases with no gene match: 2. CDR1 SGHRS and CDR2 YFSETQ come from the germline V gene. CDR3 bases: TGCGCCAGCAGCCCGGGACAGGCTAATGAAAAACTGTTTTTT. This translates into CASSPGQANEKLFF.

This clone was found once. The rearrangement joins TRBV15 to TRBJ2-5; TRBD2 agrees at 9 bases. This CDR3 region has 16 residues. V was clipped by 3 bases and J by 0 bases; unmatched bases: 5. Germline CDR1 is LNHNV and CDR2 is YYDKDF (reference sequence). For the CDR3, the DNA is TGTGCCACCAGCAGTAGACTAGCGGAGTACCAAGAGACCCAGTACTTC. Translating it yields CATSSRLAEYQETQYF.

The chain joins TRBV5-1 to TRBJ1-5, with TRBD1 identical over 10 bases. V lost 3 bases, J lost 6 bases, and 3 bases stayed unmatched. Per the germline V gene, CDR1 is SGHRS and CDR2 is YFSETQ. The CDR3 has 14 residues. CDR3 DNA: TGCGCCAGCAGCTCGGGACAGGGGAGTCAGCCCCAGCATTTT. Protein product: CASSSGQGSQPQHF.

The V and J genes are TRBV7-2 and TRBJ1-4; no clear D. Germline-derived CDR1 and CDR2 are SGHTA and FQGNSA. V was clipped by 8 bases and J by 4 bases, with 8 bases between them. The length of the CDR3 is 12 residues. Written as DNA, the CDR3 is TGTGCCAGCCGACGGGATAATGAAAAACTGTTTTTT. Amino acid sequence: CASRRDNEKLFF.

The V call is TRBV6-5, the J call TRBJ1-2; perhaps TRBD1 as D (5 bases). This CDR3 is built from 13 residues. Per the germline V gene, CDR1 is MNHEY and CDR2 is SVGAGI. Trimming took 5 bases from V and 8 from J, leaving 15 bases between them. The CDR3 region has the DNA TGTGCCAGCAGTCCTCTGGGGGGGAAGGGCTACACCTTC. Protein product: CASSPLGGKGYTF.

V gene TRBV6-5 combines with J gene TRBJ2-2; D is possibly TRBD2 (6 bases). This CDR3 has 15 residues. Looked up from germline, CDR1 is MNHEY and CDR2 is SVGAGI. The V gene lost 3 bases and the J gene lost 1 base, with 9 bases spanning the gap. The CDR3 is CASSYFGGNTGELFF. CDR3 DNA: TGTGCCAGCAGTTATTTCGGGGGGAACACCGGGGAGCTGTTTTTT.

The chain joins TRBV10-1 to TRBJ2-7; possible D gene TRBD1, 5 bases. CDR3 length: 13 amino acids. Trimming pared 2 bases from V and 6 bases from J, leaving 11 bases between. Germline CDR1 reads WNHNN; CDR2 reads SYGVQD (reference sequence). This CDR3 reads CASSEDSLSEQYF. As DNA, the CDR3 is TGCGCCAGCAGTGAGGACAGTCTGAGCGAGCAGTACTTC.

This chain connects TRBV12-5 to TRBJ2-1; D call uncertain. The CDR3 is 13 residues long. Trimming removed 0 bases at V and 7 bases at J, with 7 bases between. The germline V gene encodes CDR1 LGHNT and CDR2 FRNRAP. In nucleotides, the CDR3 is TGTGCTAGTGGTTTGGTACGAGGAAATGAGCAGTTCTTC. Translating gives CASGLVRGNEQFF.

This rearrangement joins TRBV7-8 to TRBJ2-7; 8 bases are a match to TRBD1. Losses at the gene ends were 5 bases for V and 4 bases for J; bases not matched to a gene: 7. Germline V gene data show CDR1 as SGHVS and CDR2 as FQNEAQ. This CDR3 has 14 amino acids. The CDR3 region has the DNA TGTGCCAGCAGCAGCACAGGGGGTCTATACGAGCAGTACTTC. Its translation is CASSSTGGLYEQYF.

The chain links TRBV9 to TRBJ2-1; possible D gene TRBD2, 7 bases. Per the germline V gene, CDR1 is SGDLS and CDR2 is YYNGEE. This CDR3 comprises 15 residues. The V end was cut by 0 bases, the J end by 8 bases, with 15 bases between. The CDR3 coding sequence is TGTGCCAGCAGCGTAGGAGGGGGGGTCCTCGATGAGCAGTTCTTC. Amino acid sequence: CASSVGGGVLDEQFF.

This rearrangement joins TRBV5-1 to TRBJ1-1, with 8 bases identical to TRBD1. The germline V gene has CDR1 SGHRS and CDR2 YFSETQ. The junction had 5 bases not matched to a gene; V was cut back by 0 bases and J by 4 bases. This CDR3 is 15 amino acids long. CDR3 nucleotide sequence: TGCGCCAGCAGCTTGGCCACAGGGGGTAGCACTGAAGCTTTCTTT. Amino acids: CASSLATGGSTEAFF.

The CDR3 DNA reads as TGTGCCAGCAGCTTGTCAATGCAGAAGTCGCACTATGGCTACACCTTC. Encoded protein: CASSLSMQKSHYGYTF. V usage is TRBV5-4 and J usage is TRBJ1-2, with D unresolved. Trimming stripped 1 base from V and 3 bases from J, with 16 bases between. This CDR3 is built from 16 residues. Germline V gene lookup returns CDR1 SGHNT and CDR2 YYREEE (reference sequence).

The chain has TRBV5-1 and TRBJ2-3; maybe TRBD1 (6 bases). The CDR3 is 14 residues long. Looked up from germline, CDR1 is SGHRS and CDR2 is YFSETQ. Between the trimmed V and J ends, which lost 6 bases and 1 base, there was a span of 12 bases. CDR3 loop: CASKVDSRTDTQYF. The CDR3 bases are TGCGCCAGCAAGGTGGACAGCCGCACAGATACGCAGTATTTT.

This clone was recorded only once. Its ends do not fully match the called genes, so a read error is possible. The chain carries TRBV30 and TRBJ2-5, with TRBD1 matching over 10 bases. The germline CDR1 and CDR2 sequences are GTSNPN and SVGIG (reference sequence). The CDR3 contains 14 residues. In DNA form, the CDR3 reads TGTGCCCGGAGTATGACAGGGGGCTTGGAGACCCAGTACTTC. It specifies CARSMTGGLETQYF.

The table lists this clone with a count of one. This chain joins TRBV5-1 and TRBJ1-2; TRBD1 aligns across 8 bases. Germline-derived CDR1 and CDR2 are SGHRS and YFSETQ. The V gene end was trimmed by 4 bases and the J gene end by 8 bases; junction bases not matched to a gene: 10. The CDR3 contains 14 residues. DNA for the CDR3: TGCGCCAGCAGCCCTGATCAGGGGGCTCGAGGCTACACCTTC. Translation: CASSPDQGARGYTF.

V gene TRBV6-1 combines with J gene TRBJ2-7, with a tentative D call TRBD2 (5 bases). Germline V CDR1 and CDR2: MNHNS, SASEGT. CDR3 length: 14 amino acids. V was trimmed by 0 bases and J by 6 bases, leaving 12 bases between them. The CDR3 DNA reads TGTGCCAGCAGTGAAGCTTTCGGGATGCGCGAGCAGTACTTC. Protein sequence: CASSEAFGMREQYF.

The J gene is TRBJ2-7, the V gene TRBV10-3, with 9 bases lining up with TRBD1. V lost 10 bases and J lost 1; bases outside the gene matches: 5. Germline loops: CDR1 ENHRY, CDR2 SYGVKD. The length of the CDR3 is 13 residues. For the CDR3, the DNA is TGTGCCACTACGGGACAGGGTTCCTACGAGCAGTACTTC. Translated: CATTGQGSYEQYF.

This clone was seen more than once but under ten times. The rearrangement links TRBV10-3 to TRBJ2-5; TRBD2 agrees at 12 bases. The CDR3 totals 17 residues. Per the germline V gene, CDR1 is ENHRY and CDR2 is SYGVKD. Trimming took 3 bases from V and 3 from J; bases not matched to a gene: 8. CDR3 nucleotides: TGTGCCATCAGTGACCCTCTAGCGGGGGGGACCAAAGAGACCCAGTACTTC. Amino acid sequence: CAISDPLAGGTKETQYF.

This clone was recorded a few times. The rearrangement uses TRBV7-9 and TRBJ1-2; 8 bases are a match to TRBD1. Germline CDR1 SEHNR, CDR2 FQNEAQ (reference sequence). This CDR3 has 13 residues. The junction had 0 bases not matched to a gene; V was cut back by 1 base and J by 5 bases. Written as DNA, the CDR3 is TGTGCCAGCAGCTTAGGGACAGGGTATGGCTACACCTTC. Translation: CASSLGTGYGYTF.